This TCR beta chain was recorded in a study of cytomegalovirus exposure and HLA in healthy donors. The overall study: The roughly 130 validation repertoires used the same platform as the 550 to 850 first-cohort repertoires (as reported by a later analysis).

Germline CDR1 SGHTA, CDR2 FQGTGA. The V gene end was trimmed by 2 bases and the J gene end by 4 bases; junction bases not matched to a gene: 1. CDR3 length: 13 amino acids. Libraries were prepared by immunoSEQ multiplex PCR; TCRdb keeps only in-frame clonotypes and omits some of them. The sample lists approximately 200,000 clones; more than 75% were seen once. The receptor's source is a man younger than 30 in good health and CMV-seropositive. The V and J genes are TRBV7-3 and TRBJ2-7; 8 bases map to TRBD2. The source material was PBMCs. The CDR3 DNA reads as TGTGCCAGCAGCTTATCGGGGGGGTACGAGCAGTACTTC. It translates to CASSLSGGYEQYF.